Below, one TCR beta chain is given with its context. Assay: immunoSEQ multiplex PCR; the TCRdb copy retains only in-frame clones and omits some. The sample holds roughly 68,000 clones; 65% to 85% are singletons and the top ten take approximately 14%. CDR3 length equals 14 residues. Germline CDR1 KGHSH, CDR2 LQKENI. Trimming pared 6 bases from V and 3 bases from J, leaving 12 bases between. These data are taken from a study of control samples from healthy donors and cancer patients. This sequence was found in a man in his 60s in good health. Sequenced material: blood. J is TRBJ2-4 and V is TRBV18; D is unresolved. CDR3 bases: TGTGCCAGCTCCCGCAATACGGGCAAAAACATTCAGTACTTC. It codes for CASSRNTGKNIQYF.